The 32 T cell receptor beta chains in this list originate from one sample, sequenced in a study of shared clonotypes between healthy human individuals. Repertoires were generated with immunoSEQ multiplex PCR, while TCRdb's copy carries only in-frame clones and drops some. The sample has about 100,000 clones, approximately 44% seen once. The sequencing sample was made of PBMCs. Source of these receptors: a woman aged 35 to 49 in good health. Some clones in this sample may be carry-over from other donors' samples.

This clone has at least ten counts. The genes are TRBV2 and TRBJ2-7; D is perhaps TRBD1 (6 bases). The CDR3 runs 14 residues. Trimming cost V 4 bases and J 3 bases, with 13 bases left between them. The V gene's germline CDR1 is SNHLY and CDR2 FYNNEI. CDR3 bases: TGTGCCAGCAGTGGCCAGGGGCCCAACTACGAGCAGTACTTC. Its protein is CASSGQGPNYEQYF.

In this sample, this clone turned up a few times. The rearrangement joins TRBV15 to TRBJ2-5, with D possibly matching TRBD1 (6 bases). The CDR3 contains 13 residues. The ends were cut back, 5 bases at V and 5 bases at J, with 12 bases in the middle. The germline V gene encodes CDR1 LNHNV and CDR2 YYDKDF (reference sequence). CDR3: CATSLRGWETQYF. In nucleotides, the CDR3 is TGTGCCACCAGCCTTAGGGGGTGGGAGACCCAGTACTTC.

The chain combines TRBV28 with TRBJ2-7, with TRBD2 identical over 7 bases. The V gene end was trimmed by 6 bases and the J gene end by 5 bases; junction bases not matched to a gene: 13. The germline V gene encodes CDR1 MDHEN and CDR2 SYDVKM. The CDR3 covers 15 residues. The CDR3 region has the DNA TGTGCCAGCAGACTCCGCAGGACTAGTCCCCACGAGCAGTACTTC. Translation gives CASRLRRTSPHEQYF.

This clone was counted only a few times. The chain is built from TRBV15 and TRBJ1-1; D possibly corresponds to TRBD1 (6 bases). The V end was cut by 2 bases, the J end by 3 bases, with 13 bases between. Germline V lookup: CDR1 LNHNV, CDR2 YYDKDF (reference sequence). The CDR3 is 15 residues long. As DNA, the CDR3 is TGTGCCACCAGCAGACTTCAGGGGTGGTACACTGAAGCTTTCTTT. This encodes CATSRLQGWYTEAFF.

The CDR3 nucleotides are TGTGCCAGCAGCCAGGACCGGGACACCCGGGTTTGGCCCCAGCATTTT. As protein: CASSQDRDTRVWPQHF. The genes are TRBV4-2 and TRBJ1-5; TRBD1 might be the D (6 bases). V gave up 3 bases and J gave up 9 bases, with 21 bases separating them. This CDR3 region has 16 residues. CDR1 LGHNA and CDR2 YNFKEQ come from the germline V gene.

This clone was seen just once. The rearrangement uses TRBV29-1 and TRBJ2-7, with 7 bases aligning to TRBD2. Germline V gene data show CDR1 as SQVTM and CDR2 as ANQGSEA. The CDR3 runs to 14 residues. V gave up 4 bases and J gave up 1 base; unmatched junction bases: 7. CDR3 in amino acids: CSVAVGGGSYEQYF. The CDR3 coding sequence is TGCAGCGTTGCCGTCGGGGGAGGGTCCTACGAGCAGTACTTC.

This clone appeared a few times. The rearrangement uses TRBV30 and TRBJ2-2; D unresolved. CDR1 and CDR2 from the germline V gene are GTSNPN and SVGIG (reference sequence). The CDR3 loop spans 10 amino acids. Trimming took off 4 bases at V and 6 bases at J, with 3 bases between the two ends. The CDR3 reads CAWKAGELFF. DNA of the CDR3: TGTGCCTGGAAGGCCGGGGAGCTGTTTTTT.

This rearrangement joins TRBV4-3 to TRBJ2-7; unclear D gene. V was trimmed by 0 bases and J by 3 bases, leaving 6 bases between them. Germline-derived CDR1 and CDR2 are LGHNA and YSLEER. This CDR3 spans 13 amino acids. CDR3 sequence (DNA): TGCGCCAGCAGCCAAGAACTGGGCTACGAGCAGTACTTC. Amino acids: CASSQELGYEQYF.

This chain connects TRBV27 to TRBJ2-7, with 7 bases identical to TRBD1. There are 13 residues in the CDR3. Losses at the gene ends were 8 bases for V and 3 bases for J; bases not matched to a gene: 7. Germline V gene lookup returns CDR1 MNHEY and CDR2 SMNVEV (reference sequence). The DNA for the CDR3 is TGTGCCAGCGCCCTCCGGACAGGCTACGAGCAGTACTTC. This translates into CASALRTGYEQYF.

The chain is built from TRBV28 and TRBJ2-6; TRBD1 matches 7 bases. V shed 5 bases and J 0 bases; nucleotides not matched to a gene: 10. Germline lookup yields CDR1 MDHEN and CDR2 SYDVKM. The CDR3 totals 18 residues. This CDR3 is CASSTHTGQSSGANVLTF. The CDR3 region has the DNA TGTGCCAGCAGTACACATACGGGACAGTCCTCTGGGGCCAACGTCCTGACTTTC.

Concerning this clone: At one of its ends the junction is not consistent with the germline gene, which may arise from a read error. The chain uses TRBV30 and TRBJ1-1; D gene ambiguous. The germline CDR1 and CDR2 sequences are GTSNPN and SVGIG (reference sequence). CDR3 length: 11 residues. The CDR3 is CAWRYMTEAFF. The CDR3 nucleotides read TGTGCCTGGAGGTACATGACTGAAGCCTTCTTT.

J is TRBJ2-1 and V is TRBV9; D is ambiguous. Per germline, CDR1 SGDLS and CDR2 YYNGEE. This CDR3 has 15 amino acids. The V end lost 5 bases, the J end lost 4 bases, and 16 bases lay between the germline ends. The CDR3 is CASSFGSEGYNEQFF. The CDR3 DNA reads as TGTGCCAGCAGTTTCGGGTCCGAAGGGTACAATGAGCAGTTCTTC.

This clone has at least ten counts. The chain couples TRBV4-3 to TRBJ2-7; tentative D call: TRBD1 (5 bases). This CDR3 has 15 residues. Germline loops: CDR1 LGHNA, CDR2 YSLEER. With 0 bases removed from V and 3 bases from J, the gap between germline ends came to 12 bases. The CDR3 is CASSQEVGRVYEQYF. The CDR3 nucleotides read TGCGCCAGCAGCCAAGAAGTTGGCAGGGTCTACGAGCAGTACTTC.

Details on this clone: A read error likely explains this, since a far larger clone differs by one base. V gene TRBV7-8 combines with J gene TRBJ2-7; D possibly corresponds to TRBD2 (6 bases). The ends were cut back, 4 bases at V and 5 bases at J, with 9 bases in the middle. CDR3 length equals 12 residues. The germline CDR1 and CDR2 sequences are SGHVS and FQNEAQ. This CDR3 reads CASSSTGDEQYF. CDR3 nucleotide sequence: TGTGCCAGCAGCTCGACGGGGGACGAGCAGTACTTC.

At least ten counts were recorded for this clone. J is TRBJ1-2 and V is TRBV13; a weak D match, TRBD1 (5 bases). CDR3 length: 15 amino acids. The germline gives CDR1 PRHDT, CDR2 FYEKMQ (reference sequence). The V end was cut by 5 bases, the J end by 4 bases, with 17 bases between. The CDR3, as DNA: TGTGCCAGCAGCCCAGGACAAATAAGCCTCTATGGCTACACCTTC. Its translation: CASSPGQISLYGYTF.

A word on this clone: This could be a read error, since a much larger clone is one nucleotide away. The chain carries TRBV25-1 and TRBJ2-1; no definite D call. The CDR3 spans 13 residues. Trimming took 6 bases from V and 10 from J, leaving 16 bases between them. Per the germline V gene, CDR1 is MGHDK and CDR2 is SYGVNS. CDR3 loop: CASSLTKGREQFF. Written as DNA, the CDR3 is TGTGCCAGCAGCTTGACGAAGGGTCGCGAGCAGTTCTTC. Supplemented by reference TRBV25-1 and TRBJ2-1, the full variable domain reads EADIYQTPRYLVIGTGKKITLECSQTMGHDKMYWYQQDPGMELHLIHYSYGVNSTEKGDLSSESTVSRIRTEHFPLTLESARPSHTSQYLCASSLTKGREQFFGPGTRLTVL.

This clone was detected only a few times. This may be a read error, as it is one base from a much larger clone. The DNA of the CDR3 is TGTGCCAGCGGCACGTGGGAATGGCATATGGAAAAACTGTTTTTT. Amino acids: CASGTWEWHMEKLFF. The chain has TRBV21-1 and TRBJ1-4. TRBV21-1 is a pseudogene segment. The CDR3 runs to 15 residues.

This sequence joins TRBV5-6 and TRBJ1-2; TRBD1 is a possible D gene (5 bases). The CDR3 totals 15 residues. With 7 bases removed from V and 0 bases from J, the gap between germline ends came to 16 bases. Germline CDR1 is SGHDT and CDR2 is YYEEEE. In nucleotides, the CDR3 is TGTGCCAGCGCCTTCGGGGGAGCAGCTAACTATGGCTACACCTTC. It codes for CASAFGGAANYGYTF.

The rearrangement links TRBV6-5 to TRBJ2-5; 7 bases agree with TRBD1. Germline values: CDR1 MNHEY, CDR2 SVGAGI. The V segment lost 5 bases and the J segment 4 bases; nucleotides outside the gene matches: 4. CDR3 size: 13 residues. The CDR3 DNA reads as TGTGCCAGCAGTCGCGACAGGGCAGAGACCCAGTACTTC. Translation gives CASSRDRAETQYF.

V is TRBV15 and J is TRBJ2-7; TRBD1 or TRBD2 may be the D gene (5 bases each). Germline values: CDR1 LNHNV, CDR2 YYDKDF (reference sequence). V lost 0 bases to trimming and J lost 6 bases, with 12 bases between them. CDR3 length equals 14 residues. The chain's CDR3 is CATSREGVSCEQYF. The CDR3 bases are TGTGCCACCAGCAGAGAGGGGGTAAGCTGCGAGCAGTACTTC.

The rearrangement uses TRBV30 and TRBJ2-2; D not certain. Trimming stripped 0 bases from V and 6 bases from J, with 14 bases between. The CDR3 runs 15 residues. CDR1 is GTSNPN and CDR2 is SVGIG in the germline V gene (reference sequence). CDR3 region: CAWSVGRAHSGELFF. DNA for the CDR3: TGTGCCTGGAGTGTGGGAAGGGCACACTCCGGGGAGCTGTTTTTT.

The J gene is TRBJ2-7, the V gene TRBV11-1; weak D call: TRBD2 (5 bases). CDR1 is SGHAT and CDR2 is FQDESV in the germline V gene (reference sequence). The CDR3 has 14 amino acids. V was trimmed by 1 base and J by 6 bases, leaving 13 bases between them. CDR3 loop: CASSLVNYRGEQYF. In nucleotides, the CDR3 is TGTGCCAGCAGCTTAGTGAACTACCGGGGCGAGCAGTACTTC.

This clone has at least ten counts. The chain joins TRBV29-1 to TRBJ1-2; the D gene is possibly TRBD1 (5 bases). V shed 7 bases and J shed 6 bases, with 12 bases lying between them. CDR3 size: 11 residues. Germline CDR1 reads SQVTM; CDR2 reads ANQGSEA. The CDR3: CSAGDRDGYTF. Written as DNA, the CDR3 is TGCAGCGCCGGGGACCGAGATGGCTACACCTTC.

V gene TRBV11-2 combines with J gene TRBJ2-5, with a possible D match to TRBD2 (5 bases). CDR1 SGHAT and CDR2 FQNNGV come from the germline V gene. Trimming took off 2 bases at V and 9 bases at J, with 22 bases between the two ends. The CDR3 is made up of 16 amino acids. CDR3 loop: CASSLMPALALGAQYF. In DNA, the CDR3 is TGTGCCAGCAGCTTAATGCCAGCTCTGGCTCTGGGAGCCCAGTACTTC.

The chain uses TRBV30 and TRBJ1-4; the match to TRBD1 covers 9 bases. J was trimmed by 5 bases and V by 5 bases; bases with no gene match: 0. This CDR3 region has 12 residues. Germline values: CDR1 GTSNPN, CDR2 SVGIG (reference sequence). CDR3 nucleotides: TGTGCCTGGGGGACAGGGAATGAAAAACTGTTTTTT. Protein sequence: CAWGTGNEKLFF.

This clone came up many times. The V call is TRBV30, the J call TRBJ1-1, with D possibly being TRBD1 (5 bases). Per germline, CDR1 GTSNPN and CDR2 SVGIG (reference sequence). CDR3 length: 15 amino acids. Trimming left V 1 base short and J 0 bases short, with 12 bases between. The CDR3 region is CAWSGIRELNTEAFF. Here the CDR3 DNA reads TGTGCCTGGAGTGGGATCAGGGAACTGAACACTGAAGCTTTCTTT. The whole variable domain, filled in from reference TRBV30 and TRBJ1-1, reads SQTIHQWPATLVQPVGSPLSLECTVEGTSNPNLYWYRQAAGRGLQLLFYSVGIGQISSEVPQNLSASRPQDRQFILSSKKLLLSDSGFYLCAWSGIRELNTEAFFGQGTRLTVV.

This clone was observed a few times. The chain is built from TRBV7-9 and TRBJ2-7; possibly TRBD1 or TRBD2 for D (5 bases each). V was pared by 6 bases and J by 6 bases, with 15 bases between. Germline CDR1 and CDR2: SEHNR and FQNEAQ (reference sequence). This CDR3 is 13 amino acids long. The CDR3 sequence: CASSRDPVGEQYF. CDR3 nucleotides: TGTGCCAGCAGTAGGGACCCCGTCGGCGAGCAGTACTTC.

The chain is built from TRBV4-1 and TRBJ1-2, with D perhaps matching TRBD1 (6 bases). Trimming stripped 2 bases from V and 6 bases from J, with 16 bases between. Germline V CDR1 and CDR2: MGHRA, YSYEKL. This CDR3 has 15 residues. CDR3 sequence (DNA): TGCGCCAGCAGCCAAAATCCTCGGACAGTTAATGGCTACACCTTC. It translates to CASSQNPRTVNGYTF.

The V call is TRBV6-6, the J call TRBJ2-3; 8 bases align to TRBD2. The CDR3 has 13 residues. The ends lost 6 bases at V and 1 base at J; junction bases unmatched: 0. Germline lookup yields CDR1 MNHNY and CDR2 SVGAGI (reference sequence). CDR3 in amino acids: CASRREGTDTQYF. CDR3 bases: TGTGCCAGCAGGCGGGAGGGCACAGATACGCAGTATTTT.

Details on this clone: Distinct nucleotide sequences in the sample also encode this CDR3. This sequence joins TRBV29-1 and TRBJ1-5; 8 nucleotides align to TRBD1. V was pared by 7 bases and J by 6 bases, with 8 bases of the junction left unmatched. Per the germline V gene, CDR1 is SQVTM and CDR2 is ANQGSEA. This CDR3 region has 13 residues. The CDR3 protein is CSAGQGDGQPQHF. In DNA, the CDR3 is TGCAGCGCCGGACAGGGAGATGGTCAGCCCCAGCATTTT.

This clone has just a few counts. V usage is TRBV18 and J usage is TRBJ2-5; D assignment may be TRBD1 or TRBD2 (5 bases each). The germline V gene encodes CDR1 KGHSH and CDR2 LQKENI. The length of the CDR3 is 13 residues. The ends were cut back, 3 bases at V and 5 bases at J, with 10 bases in the middle. This CDR3 is CASSPRDGETQYF. Here the CDR3 DNA reads TGTGCCAGCTCACCCAGGGACGGGGAGACCCAGTACTTC.

The chain has TRBV10-3 and TRBJ2-7, with D maybe TRBD2 (6 bases). Looked up from germline, CDR1 is ENHRY and CDR2 is SYGVKD. The CDR3 is 14 amino acids. Deletions cut 5 bases from V and 0 bases from J, with 11 bases between. CDR3 in amino acids: CAISPGLHSYEQYF. As DNA, the CDR3 is TGTGCCATCAGTCCGGGACTCCACTCCTACGAGCAGTACTTC.